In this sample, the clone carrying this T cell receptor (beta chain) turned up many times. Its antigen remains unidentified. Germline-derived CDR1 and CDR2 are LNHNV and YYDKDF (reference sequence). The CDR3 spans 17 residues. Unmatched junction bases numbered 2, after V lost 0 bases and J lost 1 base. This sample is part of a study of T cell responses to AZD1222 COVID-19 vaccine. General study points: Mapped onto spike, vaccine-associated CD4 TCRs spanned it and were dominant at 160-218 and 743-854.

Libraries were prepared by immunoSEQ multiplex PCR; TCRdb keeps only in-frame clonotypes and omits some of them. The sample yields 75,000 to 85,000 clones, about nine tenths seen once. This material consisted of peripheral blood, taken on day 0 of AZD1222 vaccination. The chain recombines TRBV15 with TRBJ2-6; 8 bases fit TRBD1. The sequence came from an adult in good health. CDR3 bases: TGTGCCACCAGCAGAGATGGGACAGGTTCTGGGGCCAACGTCCTGACTTTC. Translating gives CATSRDGTGSGANVLTF.